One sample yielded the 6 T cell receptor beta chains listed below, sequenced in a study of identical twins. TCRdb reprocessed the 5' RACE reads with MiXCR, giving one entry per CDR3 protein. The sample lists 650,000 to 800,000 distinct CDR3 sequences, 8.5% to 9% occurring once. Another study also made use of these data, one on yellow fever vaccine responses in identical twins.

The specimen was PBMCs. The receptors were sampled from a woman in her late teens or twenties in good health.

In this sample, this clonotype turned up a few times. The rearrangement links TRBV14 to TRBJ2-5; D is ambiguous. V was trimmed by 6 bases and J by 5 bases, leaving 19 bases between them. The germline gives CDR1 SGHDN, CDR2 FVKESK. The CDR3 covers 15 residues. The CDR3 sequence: CASSHDIPPWETQYF. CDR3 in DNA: TGTGCCAGCAGTCACGACATCCCCCCCTGGGAGACCCAGTACTTC.

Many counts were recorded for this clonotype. CDR3 in DNA: TGCGCCAGCAGCCTCATAACGACAGGGGAAGGCACAGATACGCAGTATTTT. Its protein is CASSLITTGEGTDTQYF. This rearrangement joins TRBV5-1 to TRBJ2-3; 8 positions agree with TRBD1. With 4 bases clipped from V and 1 base from J, the junction kept 11 bases outside the gene matches. The germline V gene has CDR1 SGHRS and CDR2 YFSETQ. The CDR3 contains 17 residues. Based on the CDR3 plus reference TRBV5-1 and TRBJ2-3, the full variable domain is KAGVTQTPRYLIKTRGQQVTLSCSPISGHRSVSWYQQTPGQGLQFLFEYFSETQRNKGNFPGRFSGRQFSNSRSEMNVSTLELGDSALYLCASSLITTGEGTDTQYFGPGTRLTVL.

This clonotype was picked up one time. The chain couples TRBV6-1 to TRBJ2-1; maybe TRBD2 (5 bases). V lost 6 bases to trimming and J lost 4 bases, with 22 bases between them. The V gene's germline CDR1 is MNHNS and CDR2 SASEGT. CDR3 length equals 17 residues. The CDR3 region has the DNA TGTGCCAGCAGCCCTCCCGTGGACTGTCCCCTTTACAATGAGCAGTTCTTC. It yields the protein CASSPPVDCPLYNEQFF.

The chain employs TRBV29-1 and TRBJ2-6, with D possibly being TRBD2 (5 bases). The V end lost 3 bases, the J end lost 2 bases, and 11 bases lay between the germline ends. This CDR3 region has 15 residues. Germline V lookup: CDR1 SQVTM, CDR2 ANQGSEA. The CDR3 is CSVDGSGAGANVLTF. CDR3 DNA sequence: TGCAGCGTTGATGGTTCCGGGGCTGGGGCCAACGTCCTGACTTTC.

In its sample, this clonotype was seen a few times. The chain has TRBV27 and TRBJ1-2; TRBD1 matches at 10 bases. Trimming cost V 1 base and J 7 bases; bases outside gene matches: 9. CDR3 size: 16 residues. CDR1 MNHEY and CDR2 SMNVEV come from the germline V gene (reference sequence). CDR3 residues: CASSLFTPGQGVGYTF. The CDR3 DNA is TGTGCCAGCAGTTTATTTACCCCTGGACAGGGGGTTGGCTACACCTTC.

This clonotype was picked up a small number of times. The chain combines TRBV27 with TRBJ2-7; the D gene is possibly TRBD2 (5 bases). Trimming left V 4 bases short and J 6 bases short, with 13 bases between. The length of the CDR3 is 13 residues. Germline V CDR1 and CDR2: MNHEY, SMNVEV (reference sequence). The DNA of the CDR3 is TGTGCCAGCAGTTCCGGGATTAGCCGCGAGCAGTACTTC. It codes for CASSSGISREQYF.